This TCR beta chain was captured in a study of T-cell reconstitution after alpha-beta-depleted transplantation in children. TCRbeta library construction was performed incorporating unique molecular identifiers. TCRdb processed the PCR reads anew with MiXCR; each CDR3 protein has one entry. Among around 680,000 distinct CDR3 sequences listed, around 17% were seen once. In the case of this clonotype: A single base separates this from a much larger clone, so it may be a read error.

The V gene's germline CDR1 is SGHNT and CDR2 YENEEA. The ends lost 1 base at V and 5 bases at J; junction bases unmatched: 3. CDR3 length: 15 residues. This specimen consisted of PBMCs from the stem cell graft donor, obtained from the stem cell graft. The chain links TRBV11-3 to TRBJ2-1; 9 positions match TRBD1. The receptor was derived from a human donor who donated a stem cell graft to a child with acute myeloid leukemia. The CDR3 loop is CASSLGGQGNNEQFF. As DNA, the CDR3 is TGTGCCAGCAGCTTAGGGGGACAGGGAAACAATGAGCAGTTCTTC.